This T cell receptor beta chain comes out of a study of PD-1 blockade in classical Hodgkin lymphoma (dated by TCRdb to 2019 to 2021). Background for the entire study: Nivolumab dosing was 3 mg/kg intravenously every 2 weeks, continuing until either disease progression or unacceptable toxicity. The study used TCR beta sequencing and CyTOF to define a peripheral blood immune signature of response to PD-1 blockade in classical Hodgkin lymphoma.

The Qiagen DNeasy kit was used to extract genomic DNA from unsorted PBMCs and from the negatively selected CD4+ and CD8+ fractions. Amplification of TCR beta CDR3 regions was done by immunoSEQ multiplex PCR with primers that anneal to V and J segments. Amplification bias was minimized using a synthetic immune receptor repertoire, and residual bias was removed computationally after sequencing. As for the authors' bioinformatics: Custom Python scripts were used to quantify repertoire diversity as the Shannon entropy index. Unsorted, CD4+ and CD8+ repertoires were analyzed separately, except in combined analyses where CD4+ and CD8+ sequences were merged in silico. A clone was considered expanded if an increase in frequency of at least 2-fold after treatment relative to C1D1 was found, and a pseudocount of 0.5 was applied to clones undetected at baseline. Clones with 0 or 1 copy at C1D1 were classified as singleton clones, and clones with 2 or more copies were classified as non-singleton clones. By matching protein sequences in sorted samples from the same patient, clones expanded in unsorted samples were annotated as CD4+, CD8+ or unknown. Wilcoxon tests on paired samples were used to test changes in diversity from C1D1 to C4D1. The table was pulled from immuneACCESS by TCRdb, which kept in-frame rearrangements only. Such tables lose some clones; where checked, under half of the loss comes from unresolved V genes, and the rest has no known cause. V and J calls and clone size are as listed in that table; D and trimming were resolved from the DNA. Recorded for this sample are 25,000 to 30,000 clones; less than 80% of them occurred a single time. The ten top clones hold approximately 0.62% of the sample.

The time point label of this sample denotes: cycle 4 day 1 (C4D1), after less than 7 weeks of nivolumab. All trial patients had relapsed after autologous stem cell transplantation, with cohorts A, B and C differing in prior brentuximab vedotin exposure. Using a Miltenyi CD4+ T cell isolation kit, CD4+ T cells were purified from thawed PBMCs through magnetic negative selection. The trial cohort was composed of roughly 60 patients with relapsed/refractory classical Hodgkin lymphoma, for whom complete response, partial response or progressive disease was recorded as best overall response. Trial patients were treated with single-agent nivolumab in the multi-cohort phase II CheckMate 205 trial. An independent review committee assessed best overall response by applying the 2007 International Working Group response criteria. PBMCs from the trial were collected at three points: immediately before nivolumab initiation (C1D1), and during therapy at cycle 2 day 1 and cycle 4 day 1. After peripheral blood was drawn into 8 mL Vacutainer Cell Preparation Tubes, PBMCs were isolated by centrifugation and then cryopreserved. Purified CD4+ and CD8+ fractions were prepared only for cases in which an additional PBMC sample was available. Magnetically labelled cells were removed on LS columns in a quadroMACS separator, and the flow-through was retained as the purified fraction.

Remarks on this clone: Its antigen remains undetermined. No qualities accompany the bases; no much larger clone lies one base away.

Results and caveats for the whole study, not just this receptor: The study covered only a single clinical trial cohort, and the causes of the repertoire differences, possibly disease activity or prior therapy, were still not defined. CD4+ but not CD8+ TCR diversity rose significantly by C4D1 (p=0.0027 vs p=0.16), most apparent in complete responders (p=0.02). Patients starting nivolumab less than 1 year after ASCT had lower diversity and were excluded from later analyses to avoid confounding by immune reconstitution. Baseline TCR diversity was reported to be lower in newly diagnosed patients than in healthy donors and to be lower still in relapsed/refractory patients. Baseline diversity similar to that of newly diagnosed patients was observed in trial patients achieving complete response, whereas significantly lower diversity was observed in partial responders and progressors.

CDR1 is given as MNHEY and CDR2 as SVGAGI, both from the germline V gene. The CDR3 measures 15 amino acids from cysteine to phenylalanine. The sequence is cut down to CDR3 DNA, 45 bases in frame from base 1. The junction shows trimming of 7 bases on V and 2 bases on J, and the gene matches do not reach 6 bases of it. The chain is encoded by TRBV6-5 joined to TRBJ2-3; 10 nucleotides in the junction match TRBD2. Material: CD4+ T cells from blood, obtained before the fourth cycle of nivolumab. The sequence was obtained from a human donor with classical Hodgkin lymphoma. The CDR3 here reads CASKSLAGFTDTQYF. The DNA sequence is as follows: TGTGCCAGCAAATCACTAGCGGGGTTCACAGATACGCAGTATTTT.